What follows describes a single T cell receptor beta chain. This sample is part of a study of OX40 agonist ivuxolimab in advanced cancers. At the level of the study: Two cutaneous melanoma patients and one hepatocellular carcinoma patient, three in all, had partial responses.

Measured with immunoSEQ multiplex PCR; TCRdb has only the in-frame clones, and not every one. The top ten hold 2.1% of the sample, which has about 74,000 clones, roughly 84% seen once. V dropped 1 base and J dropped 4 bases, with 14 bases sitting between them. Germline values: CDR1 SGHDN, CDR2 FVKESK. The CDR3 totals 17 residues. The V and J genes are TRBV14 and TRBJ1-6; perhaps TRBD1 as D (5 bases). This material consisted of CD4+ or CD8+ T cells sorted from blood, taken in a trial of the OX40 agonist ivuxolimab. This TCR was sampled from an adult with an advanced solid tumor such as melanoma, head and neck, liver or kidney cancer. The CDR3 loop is CASSQVWDGPYNSPLHF. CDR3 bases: TGTGCCAGCAGCCAAGTGTGGGACGGACCGTATAATTCACCCCTCCACTTT.